Shown below are 20 T cell receptor beta chains from a single sample sequenced in a study of early T cells in non-severe SARS-CoV-2 infection. MiXCR was run by TCRdb on the 5' RACE reads, yielding one entry per CDR3 protein. The sample shows tens of thousands of distinct CDR3 sequences, roughly 9% of them seen only once. Specimen: whole blood, collected at baseline. The receptors stem from an adult who was a healthcare worker with PCR-confirmed SARS-CoV-2 infection or an uninfected control (not recorded which).

This clonotype was counted many times. The chain recombines TRBV27 with TRBJ1-1; no firm D call. CDR3 size: 15 residues. V lost 2 bases and J 1 base, leaving 11 bases between the germline ends. Germline-derived CDR1 and CDR2 are MNHEY and SMNVEV (reference sequence). Here the CDR3 reads CASSLLSYGNTEAFF. As DNA, the CDR3 is TGTGCCAGCAGTTTACTATCGTACGGGAACACTGAAGCTTTCTTT.

This clonotype has at least ten counts. J is TRBJ2-5 and V is TRBV19, with D unclear. V was cut by 7 bases and J by 2 bases, with 14 bases left in between. The CDR3 spans 14 residues. In germline, CDR1 is LNHDA, CDR2 SQIVND (reference sequence). The CDR3 here is CASTPAQRQETQYF. The CDR3 coding sequence is TGTGCCAGTACTCCCGCCCAGCGACAAGAGACCCAGTACTTC. Full variable domain (outside the CDR3, taken from reference TRBV19 and TRBJ2-5): DGGITQSPKYLFRKEGQNVTLSCEQNLNHDAMYWYRQDPGQGLRLIYYSQIVNDFQKGDIAEGYSVSREKKESFPLTVTSAQKNPTAFYLCASTPAQRQETQYFGPGTRLLVL.

There are a few counts of this clonotype. The chain joins TRBV30 to TRBJ2-7; D call uncertain. Germline CDR1 reads GTSNPN; CDR2 reads SVGIG (reference sequence). The CDR3 is 13 amino acids. V lost 0 bases to trimming and J lost 1 base, with 7 bases between them. CDR3 in amino acids: CAWSVDGSYEQYF. In nucleotides, the CDR3 is TGTGCCTGGAGTGTGGACGGTTCCTACGAGCAGTACTTC.

This clonotype was counted ten times or more. This rearrangement joins TRBV7-3 to TRBJ2-7, with 8 bases fitting TRBD2. This CDR3 is 14 amino acids long. Germline V gives CDR1 SGHTA, CDR2 FQGTGA. The J segment lost 7 bases and the V segment lost 1 base, leaving 6 bases of the junction unmatched. CDR3 sequence: CASSLNGGAEEQYF. DNA for the CDR3: TGTGCCAGCAGCTTAAACGGGGGGGCCGAAGAGCAGTACTTC.

This clonotype was detected many times. The chain couples TRBV20-1 to TRBJ2-3, with TRBD2 matching 16 bases. From germline, CDR1 is DFQATT and CDR2 SNEGSKA (reference sequence). Unmatched junction bases numbered 2, after V lost 5 bases and J lost 3 bases. CDR3 length equals 15 residues. CDR3 nucleotide sequence: TGCAGTGCTGGGACTAGCGGGAGGGAAACAGATACGCAGTATTTT. As protein: CSAGTSGRETDTQYF.

This clonotype appeared a few times. The chain joins TRBV12-3 or TRBV12-4 to TRBJ2-1; the match to TRBD2 covers 7 bases. There are 14 residues in the CDR3. The ends lost 8 bases at V and 6 bases at J; junction bases unmatched: 10. The CDR3 sequence is CASWGGSDFNEQFF. As DNA, the CDR3 is TGTGCCAGCTGGGGCGGGAGTGATTTCAATGAGCAGTTCTTC.

In its sample, this clonotype was seen many times. This chain connects TRBV10-1 to TRBJ1-2, with D hard to call. This CDR3 spans 12 amino acids. Trimming took 10 bases from V and 2 from J, leaving 11 bases between them. Germline values: CDR1 WNHNN, CDR2 SYGVQD (reference sequence). The CDR3 sequence is CATSDGNYGYTF. The CDR3 DNA follows: TGCGCCACTTCGGACGGAAACTATGGCTACACCTTC.

In this sample, this clonotype is medium-sized. The chain links TRBV5-1 to TRBJ2-3; 7 bases are a match to TRBD2. In germline, CDR1 is SGHRS, CDR2 YFSETQ. With V trimmed by 6 bases and J by 6 bases, 13 bases remained unmatched. The CDR3 totals 15 residues. The CDR3 loop reads CASNPAGALFDTQYF. CDR3 DNA sequence: TGCGCCAGCAACCCGGCGGGAGCCCTTTTTGATACGCAGTATTTT.

CDR3 nucleotides: TGTGCCAGCAGTTCGGGACTTTGGACCTACGAGCAGTACTTC. This encodes CASSSGLWTYEQYF. The rearrangement joins TRBV27 to TRBJ2-7, with TRBD2 as a possible D gene (6 bases). CDR1 is MNHEY and CDR2 is SMNVEV in the germline V gene (reference sequence). This CDR3 spans 14 amino acids. V was trimmed by 4 bases and J by 2 bases, leaving 12 bases between them.

This clonotype was counted a few times. This chain uses TRBV11-3 with TRBJ2-2, with D tentatively TRBD1 or TRBD2 (5 bases each). Per germline, CDR1 SGHNT and CDR2 YENEEA. V was cut by 4 bases and J by 0 bases, with 9 bases left in between. This CDR3 spans 15 amino acids. CDR3 sequence: CASSWDGSNTGELFF. The DNA for the CDR3 is TGTGCCAGCAGCTGGGACGGATCGAACACCGGGGAGCTGTTTTTT.

CDR3 in amino acids: CASSDPRVGVRNEQFF. In DNA form, the CDR3 reads TGTGCCAGCAGTGACCCTCGCGTAGGCGTTCGGAATGAGCAGTTCTTC. V and J are TRBV25-1 and TRBJ2-1; D is unclear. CDR3 length: 16 amino acids. V was cut by 3 bases and J by 7 bases, with 19 bases left in between. The V gene's germline CDR1 is MGHDK and CDR2 SYGVNS.

The chain links TRBV4-1 to TRBJ2-1; D ambiguous. Germline V gives CDR1 MGHRA, CDR2 YSYEKL. Trimming removed 1 base from V and 9 bases from J, with 10 bases in between. The CDR3 spans 13 residues. CDR3: CASSQALVGEQFF. CDR3 DNA: TGCGCCAGCAGCCAAGCCCTTGTAGGTGAGCAGTTCTTC.

In its sample, this clonotype was seen a few times. This rearrangement joins TRBV6-1 to TRBJ1-2, with D hard to call. This CDR3 is built from 11 residues. V was clipped by 9 bases and J by 4 bases, with 9 bases between them. CDR1 and CDR2 from the germline V gene are MNHNS and SASEGT. CDR3 loop: CASRSVYGYTF. CDR3 sequence (DNA): TGTGCCAGTCGGTCAGTCTATGGCTACACCTTC.

The rearrangement links TRBV6-4 to TRBJ2-3, with D perhaps TRBD1 or TRBD2 (7 bases each). From germline, CDR1 is MRHNA and CDR2 SNTAGT. Trimming removed 3 bases from V and 2 bases from J, with 12 bases in between. The CDR3 is 15 amino acids. In DNA, the CDR3 is TGTGCCAGCAGTGAGGGACAGCGGGACACAGATACGCAGTATTTT. Residues: CASSEGQRDTDTQYF.

The rearrangement uses TRBV19 and TRBJ1-2; D uncertain. Germline values: CDR1 LNHDA, CDR2 SQIVND (reference sequence). This CDR3 is built from 13 residues. V lost 10 bases, J lost 6 bases, and 18 bases lay in between. The CDR3 DNA reads TGTGCCACTAAGGCGGGGTCCTACCATGGCTACACCTTC. Protein sequence: CATKAGSYHGYTF.

This clonotype appeared a single time. The rearrangement joins TRBV12-3 or TRBV12-4 to TRBJ2-1; D perhaps matches TRBD2 (5 bases). Trimming pared 6 bases from V and 5 bases from J, leaving 17 bases between. The CDR3 is made up of 15 amino acids. In DNA, the CDR3 is TGTGCCAGCAGCCCCGGCGGCGGGCTGGACAATGAGCAGTTCTTC. This codes for CASSPGGGLDNEQFF.

This chain connects TRBV4-1 to TRBJ2-7; 8 nucleotides line up with TRBD2. From germline, CDR1 is MGHRA and CDR2 YSYEKL. CDR3 length: 17 amino acids. Trimming at V came to 0 bases and at J to 7 bases, leaving 14 bases not matched to a gene. CDR3 in amino acids: CASSQDPGRANKEEQYF. CDR3 coding DNA: TGCGCCAGCAGCCAAGATCCCGGGAGGGCCAACAAGGAAGAGCAGTACTTC.

There are many counts of this clonotype. The chain has TRBV6-6 and TRBJ2-7; possible D gene TRBD1, 6 bases. Germline loops: CDR1 MNHNY, CDR2 SVGAGI (reference sequence). The CDR3 is 16 amino acids. V dropped 8 bases and J dropped 1 base, with 21 bases sitting between them. CDR3 in DNA: TGTGCCAGCTCCTTCCCCGGACAGCGTACTTCCTACGAGCAGTACTTC. As protein: CASSFPGQRTSYEQYF.

The chain couples TRBV3-1 to TRBJ2-2; possible D gene TRBD2, 5 bases. V was cut by 4 bases and J by 6 bases, with 6 bases left in between. This CDR3 has 12 residues. The germline CDR1 and CDR2 sequences are LGHDT and YNNKEL (reference sequence). The chain's CDR3 is CASSPRAGELFF. The CDR3 DNA reads as TGTGCCAGCAGCCCGCGGGCCGGGGAGCTGTTTTTT.

The chain recombines TRBV10-2 with TRBJ1-5, with D hard to call. The CDR3 extends over 14 amino acids. The ends were cut back, 4 bases at V and 2 bases at J, with 9 bases in the middle. Germline V gene lookup returns CDR1 WSHSY and CDR2 SAAADI. DNA for the CDR3: TGCGCCAGCAGTGTCGGGTGGGGCAATCAGCCCCAGCATTTT. It is translated as CASSVGWGNQPQHF.